This T cell receptor (beta chain) was sequenced during a study of T-cell memory formation after mild COVID-19. TCRdb reprocessed the 5' RACE reads via MiXCR and lists one record per CDR3 protein. The repertoire holds nearly 350,000 distinct CDR3 sequences, with roughly 13% as singletons. Study results and caveats: The authors did not confirm SARS-CoV-2 specificity of second-wave clones peaking day 37. Of the contracting clones, CD4+ ones lay mainly in CM and EM, and CD8+ ones in EMRA. The study detected some responding clones in pre-infection memory, suggesting cross-reactive memory joined.

This clonotype was seen at least ten times. What it binds is unknown. This CDR3 has 14 amino acids. The germline V and J ends were trimmed by 6 bases and 1 base, with 12 bases remaining between them. What was sequenced was PBMCs or a T cell subset sorted from them (not recorded which). The rearrangement uses TRBV12-3 or TRBV12-4 and TRBJ1-1; D is undetermined. The source is a man aged 18 to 35 who had mild COVID-19 (a few samples of this study predate the infection). Cell type and time point are not known. CDR3 coding DNA: TGTGCCAGCAGGGTGTCGGGATCGAACACTGAAGCTTTCTTT. Translation: CASRVSGSNTEAFF.